This T cell receptor beta chain comes out of a study of blood T cell repertoires in COVID-19. The CDR3 length is 15 residues. Trimming removed 6 bases from V and 3 bases from J; junction bases left unmatched: 11. Germline V gene sequence: CDR1 MDHEN, CDR2 SYDVKM. Seattle patients were enrolled during active infection and followed longitudinally. In the authors' methods: Scientists estimated how many nucleated cells there were by amplifying reference gene primers. Assay: immunoSEQ multiplex PCR; the TCRdb copy retains only in-frame clones and omits some. D and trimming come from the DNA, and the V and J calls and clone size come from that table. The table includes 150,000 to 200,000 clones, roughly 93% detected once.

This receptor was identified in a man between 18 and 35 years old with COVID-19, enrolled during active disease. The V call is TRBV28, the J call TRBJ2-7; 7 bases match TRBD2. Sequencing input: peripheral blood. CDR3 nucleotides: TGTGCCAGCAGCCTGGTCAGCGGGAAGGTCTACGAGCAGTACTTC. It is translated as CASSLVSGKVYEQYF. Drawing the rest from reference TRBV28 and TRBJ2-7, the complete variable domain is DVKVTQSSRYLVKRTGEKVFLECVQDMDHENMFWYRQDPGLGLRLIYFSYDVKMKEKGDIPEGYSVSREKKERFSLILESASTNQTSMYLCASSLVSGKVYEQYFGPGTRLTVT.